A selection of T cell receptor beta chains follows, all from one sample in a study of control samples from healthy donors and cancer patients. Assay used: immunoSEQ multiplex PCR; TCRdb lists only in-frame clones, some missing. The table includes some 140,000 clones, over 85% detected once. Input material: PBMCs. The receptors shown here come from a man aged 45-65 years with head and neck cancer. The conserved cysteine and the conserved F or W are not part of the CDR3 here. The size of a clone is reported for some rows only, either as once, few or many, or as a class for expanded clones.

NA,TRBV6-5,ASRMTSGRTYEQY
once,TRBV9,ASSVASGTDNSPLH
few,TRBV28,ASNPTVGNTEAF
NA,TRBV5-1,ASRGSGAYNEQF
NA,TRBV2,ASSEGDRGPYNEQF
NA,TRBV19,ASSIQGQQSMPQH
NA,TRBV30,AWSVTGGSGNTIY
NA,TRBV4-1,ASSQDPGSYEQY
NA,TRBV11-1,ASSSRGQGREQY
NA,TRBV5-4,ASSFGQIEAF
NA,TRBV18,ASSPGGEETQY
NA,TRBV29-1,SVLARGLAGELF
NA,TRBV10-1,ASREDRGTEAF
NA,TRBV28,ASRQGPGIGYT
NA,TRBV11-1,ASSLGRGYDTEAF
NA,TRBV7-9,ASSLRGQADTQY
NA,TRBV5-1,ASSLLPGIVNEQF
NA,TRBV28,ASSSQDSSYSNQPQH